The subject of this entry is one TCR beta chain. Its antigen remains unidentified. CDR3 size: 15 residues. Germline lookup yields CDR1 LGHNA and CDR2 YNFKEQ. V dropped 4 bases and J dropped 6 bases, with 16 bases sitting between them. This sample stems from a study of T-cell memory formation after mild COVID-19. The study's findings and limits: SARS-CoV-2 specificity was not confirmed for second-wave clones peaking on day 37. For contracting clones, CD4+ ones sat mainly in CM and EM, CD8+ in EMRA. Clones that contracted from day 15 to 85 had balanced CD4/CD8; later expanders were CD4+ biased. Cross-reactive memory seemingly joined, as some responding clones were found in pre-infection memory.

TCRdb called the 5' RACE reads again in MiXCR, with one record for every CDR3 protein. The data hold about 260,000 distinct CDR3 sequences, with 15% to 20% observed a single time. The origin of this receptor is a man aged 18 to 35 who had mild COVID-19 (a few samples of this study predate the infection). Cell type and time point are not known. Specimen: PBMCs or a T cell subset sorted from them (not recorded which). The V gene is TRBV4-2, the J gene TRBJ2-1; D remains ambiguous. The CDR3 DNA sequence: TGTGCCAGCAGCCCCACAGTCCTAAGAAGCAATGAGCAGTTCTTC. Residues: CASSPTVLRSNEQFF.